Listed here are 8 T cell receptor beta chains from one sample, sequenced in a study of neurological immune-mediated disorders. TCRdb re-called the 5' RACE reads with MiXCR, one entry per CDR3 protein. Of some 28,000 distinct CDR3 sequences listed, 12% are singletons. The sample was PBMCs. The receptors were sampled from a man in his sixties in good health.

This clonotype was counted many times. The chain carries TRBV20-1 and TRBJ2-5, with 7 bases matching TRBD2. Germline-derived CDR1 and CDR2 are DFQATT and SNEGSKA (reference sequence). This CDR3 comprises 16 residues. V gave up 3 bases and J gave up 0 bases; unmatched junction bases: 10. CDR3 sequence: CSARPGTTSYQETQYF. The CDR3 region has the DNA TGCAGTGCTAGGCCGGGGACTACCTCGTACCAAGAGACCCAGTACTTC.

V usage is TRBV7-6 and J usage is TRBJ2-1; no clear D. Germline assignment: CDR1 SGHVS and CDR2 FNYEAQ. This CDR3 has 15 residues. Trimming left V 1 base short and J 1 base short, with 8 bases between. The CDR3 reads CASSLGSGSYNEQFF. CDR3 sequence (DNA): TGTGCCAGCAGCTTAGGTTCCGGATCCTACAATGAGCAGTTCTTC.

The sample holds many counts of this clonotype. The CDR3 DNA reads as TGCGCCAGCAGCTACGGGCTTTACTACGAGCAGTACTTC. It codes for CASSYGLYYEQYF. The rearrangement links TRBV5-1 to TRBJ2-7; D gene ambiguous. CDR3 length equals 13 residues. With 3 bases removed from V and 3 bases from J, the gap between germline ends came to 10 bases. Germline CDR1 SGHRS, CDR2 YFSETQ.

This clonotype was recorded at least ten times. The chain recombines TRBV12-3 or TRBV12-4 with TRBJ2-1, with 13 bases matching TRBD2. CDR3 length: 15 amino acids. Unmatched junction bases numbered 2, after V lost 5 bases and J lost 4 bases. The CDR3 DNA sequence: TGTGCCAGCAGTCGGGGACTAGCGGGGTACAATGAGCAGTTCTTC. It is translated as CASSRGLAGYNEQFF.

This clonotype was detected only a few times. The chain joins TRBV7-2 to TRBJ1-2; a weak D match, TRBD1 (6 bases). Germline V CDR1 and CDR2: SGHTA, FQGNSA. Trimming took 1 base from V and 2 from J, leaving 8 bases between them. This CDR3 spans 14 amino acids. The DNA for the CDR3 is TGTGCCAGCAGCTTAGGGCAGGGGAACTATGGCTACACCTTC. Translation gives CASSLGQGNYGYTF.

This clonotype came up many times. The CDR3 DNA follows: TGCAGCGCCGTGACGACTTCCAATCAGCCCCAGCATTTT. Protein product: CSAVTTSNQPQHF. The chain combines TRBV29-1 with TRBJ1-5; D unresolved. The V end lost 7 bases, the J end lost 3 bases, and 13 bases lay between the germline ends. The CDR3 is made up of 13 amino acids. Germline V gives CDR1 SQVTM, CDR2 ANQGSEA.

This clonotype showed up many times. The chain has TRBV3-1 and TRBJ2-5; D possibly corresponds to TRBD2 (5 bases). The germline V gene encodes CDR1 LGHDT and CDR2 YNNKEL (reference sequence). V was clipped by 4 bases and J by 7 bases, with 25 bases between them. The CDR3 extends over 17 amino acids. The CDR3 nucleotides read TGTGCCAGCAGCCCAGGAGGAGGCGGGTCCCCTTGGGGGACCCAGTACTTC. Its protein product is CASSPGGGGSPWGTQYF.

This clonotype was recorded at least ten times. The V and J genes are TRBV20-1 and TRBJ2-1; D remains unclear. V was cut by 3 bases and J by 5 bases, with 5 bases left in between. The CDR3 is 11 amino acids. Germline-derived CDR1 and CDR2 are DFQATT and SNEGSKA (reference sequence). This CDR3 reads CSASENNEQFF. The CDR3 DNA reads TGCAGTGCTAGCGAAAACAATGAGCAGTTCTTC.